One sample yielded the 10 T cell receptor beta chains listed below, sequenced in a study of blood T cell repertoires in COVID-19. Using immunoSEQ multiplex PCR, the repertoire was profiled, and TCRdb retains in-frame clones only, with some absent. In the table there are 140,000 to 150,000 clones, around 89% of which are singletons. The specimen sequenced was peripheral blood. The source of these receptors is a man aged 60-69 years with active or convalescent COVID-19.

The V call is TRBV3-1 (or the pseudogene TRBV3-2), the J call TRBJ2-3, with D maybe TRBD2 (6 bases). Germline V gives CDR1 LGHDT, CDR2 YNNKEL (reference sequence). The V and J ends lost 4 bases and 1 base respectively, with 12 bases between them. The CDR3 consists of 15 residues. Here the CDR3 reads CASSPGDFRTDTQYF. CDR3 in DNA: TGTGCCAGCAGCCCCGGGGACTTCCGCACAGATACGCAGTATTTT.

This chain uses TRBV2 with TRBJ2-3; D may be TRBD1 (6 bases). The CDR3 loop spans 13 amino acids. Germline lookup yields CDR1 SNHLY and CDR2 FYNNEI. V was shortened by 10 bases and J by 9 bases, with 20 bases between the two germline ends. The CDR3 DNA sequence: TGTGCCACCACGACAGGAGGTGGAAGGACGCAGTATTTT. Protein product: CATTTGGGRTQYF.

The chain joins TRBV7-9 to TRBJ2-4; 10 nucleotides agree with TRBD1. The V and J ends lost 1 base and 16 bases, in that order; junction bases with no gene match: 7. The CDR3 runs 13 residues. Germline lookup yields CDR1 SEHNR and CDR2 FQNEAQ (reference sequence). The CDR3 reads CASSLDRQGAKYF. The CDR3 DNA reads as TGTGCCAGCAGCTTAGATCGACAGGGGGCGAAATACTTC. Filled out from reference TRBV7-9 and TRBJ2-4, the complete variable domain reads DTGVSQNPRHKITKRGQNVTFRCDPISEHNRLYWYRQTLGQGPEFLTYFQNEAQLEKSRLLSDRFSAERPKGSFSTLEIQRTEQGDSAMYLCASSLDRQGAKYFGAGTRLSVL.

This chain joins TRBV19 and TRBJ1-6, with 7 bases aligning to TRBD1. Germline V gene sequence: CDR1 LNHDA, CDR2 SQIVND (reference sequence). The CDR3 is made up of 14 amino acids. J was trimmed by 7 bases and V by 7 bases; bases with no gene match: 7. In DNA, the CDR3 is TGTGCCAGTAAAGGGACAGCTTCAAATTCACCCCTCCACTTT. Translated, it gives CASKGTASNSPLHF.

This chain uses TRBV7-2 with TRBJ2-7, with TRBD1 matching over 7 bases. Looked up from germline, CDR1 is SGHTA and CDR2 is FQGNSA. V shed 5 bases, J shed 3 bases, and the junction held 7 bases outside the gene matches. The CDR3 sequence is 14 residues long. The DNA of the CDR3 is TGTGCCAGCAGCCCCCCACAGGGGAGCTACGAGCAGTACTTC. Translating it yields CASSPPQGSYEQYF.

The chain carries TRBV7-9 and TRBJ2-3, with TRBD2 matching 8 bases. Germline-derived CDR1 and CDR2 are SEHNR and FQNEAQ (reference sequence). With 5 bases clipped from V and 4 bases from J, the junction kept 11 bases outside the gene matches. There are 16 residues in the CDR3. CDR3 coding DNA: TGTGCCAGCAGCCAGCAGACTAGCGAAACGGCAGATACGCAGTATTTT. Amino acids: CASSQQTSETADTQYF.

The chain couples TRBV2 to TRBJ2-2; 13 bases line up with TRBD2. The CDR3 runs 15 residues. CDR1 and CDR2 from the germline V gene are SNHLY and FYNNEI. The junction had 2 bases not matched to a gene; V was cut back by 4 bases and J by 6 bases. The CDR3 here is CASSGTSGSPGELFF. Here the CDR3 DNA reads TGTGCCAGCAGTGGGACTAGCGGGAGCCCCGGGGAGCTGTTTTTT.

This clone was found a few times. This chain connects TRBV4-2 to TRBJ2-1; TRBD2 aligns across 9 bases. Germline V gene lookup returns CDR1 LGHNA and CDR2 YNFKEQ. This CDR3 has 20 residues. V trimming: 0 bases; J trimming: 0 bases; junction bases outside the gene matches: 12. The CDR3 DNA is TGTGCCAGCAGCCAAGATCCCCTAAGCGGGGGGCGGATCTCCTACAATGAGCAGTTCTTC. As protein: CASSQDPLSGGRISYNEQFF.

The chain couples TRBV27 to TRBJ1-4; possible D gene TRBD1, 6 bases. This CDR3 contains 14 residues. The germline CDR1 and CDR2 sequences are MNHEY and SMNVEV (reference sequence). The V end was cut by 6 bases, the J end by 7 bases, with 15 bases between. CDR3 in amino acids: CASRPDSGSEKLFF. CDR3 nucleotides: TGTGCCAGCAGGCCGGACAGTGGCAGTGAAAAACTGTTTTTT.

This clone was picked up one time. J is TRBJ2-5 and V is TRBV27; TRBD2 matches at 9 bases. V shed 5 bases, J shed 5 bases, and the junction held 18 bases outside the gene matches. The germline V gene has CDR1 MNHEY and CDR2 SMNVEV (reference sequence). The CDR3 runs to 18 residues. DNA for the CDR3: TGTGCCAGCAGTCCCCCCTCGGTGTTAGCGGGAGTAGGCGAGACCCAGTACTTC. The encoded protein is CASSPPSVLAGVGETQYF.